The 24 T cell receptor beta chains given below trace back to one sample, sequenced in a study of blood T cell repertoires in COVID-19. Assay used: immunoSEQ multiplex PCR; TCRdb lists only in-frame clones, some missing. Of approximately 380,000 clones listed, 70% to 90% were seen once; the top ten hold 1.2%. Material for sequencing was PBMCs or T cells enriched from blood (not recorded which). These receptors all stem from a woman aged 18-35 years who had recovered from COVID-19.

This clone was picked up one time. The CDR3 DNA follows: TGTGCCAGCAGGACAGACAGGAACACTGAAGCTTTCTTT. Its protein product is CASRTDRNTEAFF. The chain is built from TRBV11-2 and TRBJ1-1, with TRBD1 as a possible D gene (5 bases). Germline V gene lookup returns CDR1 SGHAT and CDR2 FQNNGV. The V end was cut by 6 bases, the J end by 1 base, with 9 bases between. The CDR3 is 13 amino acids.

The J gene is TRBJ2-5, the V gene TRBV4-2, with 9 positions matching TRBD2. The CDR3 has 17 amino acids. V gave up 0 bases and J gave up 2 bases; unmatched junction bases: 7. From germline, CDR1 is LGHNA and CDR2 YNFKEQ. The CDR3 DNA follows: TGTGCCAGCAGCCAAGAATTAGCGGGGGCCGGACAAGAGACCCAGTACTTC. Protein sequence: CASSQELAGAGQETQYF.

The chain recombines TRBV28 with TRBJ1-1; D not certain. The CDR3 extends over 15 amino acids. Trimming took 7 bases from V and 5 from J, leaving 20 bases between them. CDR1 and CDR2 from the germline V gene are MDHEN and SYDVKM. The CDR3 loop reads CASMIFGVGRTEAFF. In DNA form, the CDR3 reads TGTGCCAGCATGATCTTCGGGGTGGGGAGGACTGAAGCTTTCTTT.

V gene TRBV6-2 or TRBV6-3 combines with J gene TRBJ2-7; D might be TRBD1 (5 bases). Trimming pared 5 bases from V and 1 base from J, leaving 12 bases between. Germline loops: CDR1 MNHEY, CDR2 SVGEGT. CDR3 size: 14 residues. This CDR3 is CASSMTEVSYEQYF. The CDR3, as DNA: TGTGCCAGCAGTATGACAGAAGTTTCCTACGAGCAGTACTTC.

This chain joins TRBV27 and TRBJ1-4, with a tentative D call TRBD1 (6 bases). V was clipped by 8 bases and J by 8 bases, with 15 bases between them. Germline V gene data show CDR1 as MNHEY and CDR2 as SMNVEV (reference sequence). CDR3 length: 13 residues. CDR3 in amino acids: CASAQGYEEKLFF. In DNA, the CDR3 is TGTGCCAGCGCCCAGGGGTATGAAGAAAAACTGTTTTTT.

The V and J genes are TRBV9 and TRBJ1-1; D unresolved. Germline values: CDR1 SGDLS, CDR2 YYNGEE. CDR3 length: 15 amino acids. V shed 4 bases and J shed 0 bases, with 13 bases lying between them. The CDR3 sequence is CASSLGIAMNTEAFF. Here the CDR3 DNA reads TGTGCCAGCAGCTTAGGCATTGCTATGAACACTGAAGCTTTCTTT.

The V call is TRBV23-1, the J call TRBJ1-1, with unresolved D. TRBV23-1 is marked as an open reading frame, function uncertain. V lost 11 bases, J lost 4 bases, and 11 bases lay in between. This CDR3 spans 11 amino acids. The CDR3: CAGSGGTEAFF. The DNA of the CDR3 is TGCGCCGGCTCGGGAGGCACTGAAGCTTTCTTT.

V usage is TRBV19 and J usage is TRBJ2-3, with D possibly TRBD2 on 5 matching bases. Germline V gene sequence: CDR1 LNHDA, CDR2 SQIVND (reference sequence). V lost 7 bases to trimming and J lost 3 bases, with 20 bases between them. The CDR3 has 16 residues. This CDR3 reads CASTPGLGGRTDTQYF. CDR3 coding DNA: TGTGCCAGTACCCCGGGGTTAGGTGGTCGAACAGATACGCAGTATTTT.

The V gene is TRBV7-2, the J gene TRBJ2-5; 8 bases fit TRBD1. Germline values: CDR1 SGHTA, CDR2 FQGNSA. This CDR3 contains 16 residues. The V and J ends lost 1 base and 5 bases, in that order; junction bases with no gene match: 9. The CDR3 spells CASSLVLSGGGETQYF. CDR3 nucleotides: TGTGCCAGCAGCTTAGTCCTTTCAGGGGGCGGGGAGACCCAGTACTTC.

The chain couples TRBV24-1 to TRBJ1-2, with 12 bases that match TRBD1. J gave up 8 bases and V 9 bases, and 15 bases lay outside the gene matches. Germline CDR1 and CDR2: KGHDR and SFDVKD. This CDR3 spans 16 amino acids. This CDR3 reads CATAGGQGASFNGYTF. In DNA, the CDR3 is TGTGCCACCGCGGGGGGACAGGGGGCCTCGTTTAACGGCTACACCTTC.

The genes are TRBV7-2 and TRBJ1-6; the match to TRBD1 covers 7 bases. V was clipped by 6 bases and J by 15 bases; unmatched bases: 8. The CDR3 extends over 12 amino acids. CDR1 is SGHTA and CDR2 is FQGNSA in the germline V gene. CDR3 nucleotide sequence: TGTGCCAGCAGAGGGGGACAGCCTCACCTCCACTTT. Protein sequence: CASRGGQPHLHF.

The J gene is TRBJ2-1, the V gene TRBV27, with 12 bases fitting TRBD2. The CDR3 runs 18 residues. V lost 5 bases, J lost 4 bases, and 12 bases stayed unmatched. Germline V gene sequence: CDR1 MNHEY, CDR2 SMNVEV (reference sequence). The CDR3 protein is CASSPQPLAGGIYNEQFF. The CDR3 nucleotides read TGTGCCAGCAGTCCCCAGCCACTAGCGGGGGGAATATACAATGAGCAGTTCTTC.

V is TRBV7-2 and J is TRBJ1-1; D unresolved. Trimming removed 0 bases from V and 11 bases from J, with 16 bases in between. The CDR3 is made up of 14 amino acids. Germline CDR1 is SGHTA and CDR2 is FQGNSA. The CDR3, as DNA: TGTGCCAGCAGCTTAGCGGAGGGATCCGAAAGGGCTTTCTTT. It encodes CASSLAEGSERAFF.

This clone has a single count. The chain couples TRBV28 to TRBJ1-1; tentative D call: TRBD1 (5 bases). CDR3 length equals 15 residues. Germline assignment: CDR1 MDHEN and CDR2 SYDVKM. V was trimmed by 6 bases and J by 5 bases, leaving 19 bases between them. Here the CDR3 DNA reads TGTGCCAGCAGCTCTGCCGGTGCGGGGGGTACTGAAGCTTTCTTT. This sequence encodes CASSSAGAGGTEAFF.

V and J are TRBV5-1 and TRBJ2-1; 7 nucleotides agree with TRBD1. Per the germline V gene, CDR1 is SGHRS and CDR2 is YFSETQ. J was trimmed by 7 bases and V by 4 bases; bases with no gene match: 8. The CDR3 has 14 residues. For the CDR3, the DNA is TGCGCCAGCAGCAGGGGGCAGGTGGGGAATGAGCAGTTCTTC. Translation gives CASSRGQVGNEQFF.

This CDR3 is CAWKVSGFGKNIQYF. DNA for the CDR3: TGTGCCTGGAAAGTATCAGGATTCGGCAAAAACATTCAGTACTTC. The chain couples TRBV30 to TRBJ2-4; no clear D gene. The CDR3 has 15 residues. The ends were cut back, 4 bases at V and 3 bases at J, with 16 bases in the middle. CDR1 GTSNPN and CDR2 SVGIG come from the germline V gene (reference sequence).

This clone is a singleton in its sample. The rearrangement uses TRBV6-4 and TRBJ1-1; D perhaps matches TRBD1 (6 bases). Germline assignment: CDR1 MRHNA and CDR2 SNTAGT. The V gene lost 6 bases and the J gene lost 0 bases, with 17 bases spanning the gap. The CDR3 has 16 amino acids. The CDR3 protein is CASRLHPTGMNTEAFF. The CDR3 DNA reads as TGTGCCAGCAGGCTGCACCCAACAGGGATGAACACTGAAGCTTTCTTT.

The rearrangement links TRBV10-3 to TRBJ1-2, with D perhaps matching TRBD1 (6 bases). CDR1 and CDR2 from the germline V gene are ENHRY and SYGVKD. This CDR3 region has 14 residues. Deletions cut 6 bases from V and 3 bases from J, with 14 bases between. Here the CDR3 DNA reads TGTGCCATCAGCACCGGGACATTGGACTATGGCTACACCTTC. Translated: CAISTGTLDYGYTF.

The V call is TRBV4-1, the J call TRBJ1-5; 7 bases match TRBD1. The germline V gene has CDR1 MGHRA and CDR2 YSYEKL. Losses at the gene ends were 1 base for V and 5 bases for J; bases not matched to a gene: 8. The CDR3 is 16 amino acids. The CDR3 loop is CASSQGAGGLYQPQHF. The CDR3 DNA reads TGCGCCAGCAGCCAAGGCGCAGGGGGATTGTATCAGCCCCAGCATTTT.

The chain links TRBV19 to TRBJ2-1, with 9 bases matching TRBD2. V lost 6 bases to trimming and J lost 4 bases; unmatched junction nucleotides: 7. The CDR3 totals 15 residues. From germline, CDR1 is LNHDA and CDR2 SQIVND (reference sequence). This CDR3 is CASSRGTSRYNEQFF. Here the CDR3 DNA reads TGTGCCAGTAGCAGAGGGACTAGCAGGTACAATGAGCAGTTCTTC.

V and J are TRBV19 and TRBJ1-1, with D uncertain. The CDR3 totals 12 residues. Germline loops: CDR1 LNHDA, CDR2 SQIVND (reference sequence). V lost 9 bases and J lost 1, with 9 bases in between. CDR3 sequence reads: CASTQPNTEAFF. DNA of the CDR3: TGTGCCAGCACACAGCCGAACACTGAAGCTTTCTTT. The full variable domain, its missing parts supplied by reference TRBV19 and TRBJ1-1, is DGGITQSPKYLFRKEGQNVTLSCEQNLNHDAMYWYRQDPGQGLRLIYYSQIVNDFQKGDIAEGYSVSREKKESFPLTVTSAQKNPTAFYLCASTQPNTEAFFGQGTRLTVV.

This chain connects TRBV4-2 to TRBJ2-5; TRBD1 matches at 9 bases. In germline, CDR1 is LGHNA, CDR2 YNFKEQ. J gave up 5 bases and V 4 bases, and 8 bases lay outside the gene matches. The CDR3 loop spans 15 amino acids. The CDR3 nucleotides read TGTGCCAGCAGCCTCCGGACAGGGGATGGGGAGACCCAGTACTTC. Encoded protein: CASSLRTGDGETQYF.

The chain uses TRBV4-2 and TRBJ1-1, with a weak D call TRBD1 (5 bases). The CDR3 has 13 amino acids. The germline gives CDR1 LGHNA, CDR2 YNFKEQ. Trimming pared 0 bases from V and 4 bases from J, leaving 6 bases between. CDR3 protein: CASSQEQGTEAFF. The CDR3, as DNA: TGTGCCAGCAGCCAAGAGCAGGGCACTGAAGCTTTCTTT.

This clone was seen only a few times. This sequence joins TRBV3-1 (or the pseudogene TRBV3-2) and TRBJ2-7; 10 nucleotides align to TRBD1. The CDR3 totals 15 residues. CDR1 and CDR2 from the germline V gene are LGHDT and YNNKEL (reference sequence). V shed 4 bases, J shed 2 bases, and the junction held 5 bases outside the gene matches. Here the CDR3 reads CASSPRDRGTYEQYF. The CDR3 DNA is TGTGCCAGCAGCCCCCGGGACAGGGGCACCTACGAGCAGTACTTC.